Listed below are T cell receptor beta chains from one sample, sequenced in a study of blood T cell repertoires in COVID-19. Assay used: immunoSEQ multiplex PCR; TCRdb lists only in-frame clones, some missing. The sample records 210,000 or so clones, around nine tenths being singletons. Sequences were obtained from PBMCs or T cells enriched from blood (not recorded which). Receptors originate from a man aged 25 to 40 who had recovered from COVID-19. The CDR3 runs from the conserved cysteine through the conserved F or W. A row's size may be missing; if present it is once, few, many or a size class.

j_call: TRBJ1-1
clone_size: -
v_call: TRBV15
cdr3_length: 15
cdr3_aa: CATSSPQGPNTEAFF

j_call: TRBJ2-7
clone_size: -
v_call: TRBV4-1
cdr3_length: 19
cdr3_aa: CASSQDPQNLRSSLYEQYF

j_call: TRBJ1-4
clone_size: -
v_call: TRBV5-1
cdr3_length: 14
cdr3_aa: CASSSVPTNEKLFF

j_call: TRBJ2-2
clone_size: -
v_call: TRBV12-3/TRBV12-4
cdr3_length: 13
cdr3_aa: CASSTVNTGELFF

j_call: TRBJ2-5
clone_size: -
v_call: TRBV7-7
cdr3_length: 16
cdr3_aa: CASSPWRPETLGTQYF

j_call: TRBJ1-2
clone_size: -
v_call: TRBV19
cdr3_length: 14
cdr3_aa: CASSGTAILYGYTF

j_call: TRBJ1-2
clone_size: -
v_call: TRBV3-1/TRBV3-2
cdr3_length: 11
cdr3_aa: CASSQGPGYTF

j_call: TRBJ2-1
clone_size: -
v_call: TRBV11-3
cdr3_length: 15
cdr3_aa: CASSLEEGDGHEQFF

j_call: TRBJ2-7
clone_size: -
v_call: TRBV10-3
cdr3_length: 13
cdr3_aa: CAISESRDKGEYF

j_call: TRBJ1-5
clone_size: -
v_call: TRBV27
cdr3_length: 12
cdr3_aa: CASRQGGQPQHF

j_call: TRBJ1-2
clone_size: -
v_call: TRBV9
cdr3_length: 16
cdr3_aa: CASSVVGQGALSGYTF

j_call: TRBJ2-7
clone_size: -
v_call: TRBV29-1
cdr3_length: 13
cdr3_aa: CSVTVLAAGEQYF

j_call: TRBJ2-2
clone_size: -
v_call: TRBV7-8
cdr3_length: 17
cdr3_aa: CASSLDSGGANTGELFF

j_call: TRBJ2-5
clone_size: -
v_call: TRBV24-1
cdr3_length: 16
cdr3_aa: CATSDFGKNQQETQYF

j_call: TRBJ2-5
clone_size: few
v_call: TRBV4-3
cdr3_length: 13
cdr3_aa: CASSPSGEETQYF

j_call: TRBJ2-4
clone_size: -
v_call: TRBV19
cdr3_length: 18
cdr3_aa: CASTLGTSGRLAKNIQYF

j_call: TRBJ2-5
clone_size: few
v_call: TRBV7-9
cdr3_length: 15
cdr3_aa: CASSSGLAGGETQYF

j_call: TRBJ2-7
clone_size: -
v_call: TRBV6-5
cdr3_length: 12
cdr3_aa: CASRKDSYEQYF

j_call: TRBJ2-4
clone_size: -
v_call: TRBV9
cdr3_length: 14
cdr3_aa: CASSVYEAPWIQYF

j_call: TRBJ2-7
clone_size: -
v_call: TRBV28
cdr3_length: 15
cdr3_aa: CASSQQGAARGEQYF

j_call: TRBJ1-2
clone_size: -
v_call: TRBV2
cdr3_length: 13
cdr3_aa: CASSERQGGGYTF

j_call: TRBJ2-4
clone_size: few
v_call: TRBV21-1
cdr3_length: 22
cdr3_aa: CASSKAPRKKTVPFRAKNIQYF